A selection of T cell receptor beta chains follows, all from one sample in a study of memory CD4+ T cells and cytomegalovirus serostatus. Here immunoSEQ multiplex PCR was the method, and the copy in TCRdb shows in-frame clones only, minus some. The sample contains about 82,000 clones, more than 70% of which appear only once. The sequenced sample consisted of memory CD4+ T cells from blood. The receptors derive from an adult in good health and CMV-seronegative. Each CDR3 is given with its conserved first and last residue. The D gene is left open where the match is weak. Size tells how often a clone was seen (once, few, many) or the class of an expanded clone, and some rows leave it out.

- | few | TRBJ1-2 | TRBV19 | CASSEQGGDYGYTF | TGTGCCAGTAGCGAACAGGGTGGTGACTATGGCTACACCTTC
- | - | TRBJ1-1 | TRBV5-1 | CASSLLSELNTEAFF | TGCGCCAGCAGCCTGCTATCAGAGCTGAACACTGAAGCTTTCTTT
- | few | TRBJ1-5 | TRBV30 | CAWRGDSVNQPQHF | TGTGCCTGGAGGGGCGACTCGGTCAATCAGCCCCAGCATTTT
TRBD1 | - | TRBJ1-1 | TRBV6-1 | CASSEARQGGEAFF | TGTGCCAGCAGTGAAGCCCGGCAGGGGGGTGAAGCTTTCTTT
- | - | TRBJ2-3 | TRBV6-5 | CASSYDWSTDTQYF | TGTGCCAGCAGTTACGACTGGAGCACAGATACGCAGTATTTT
TRBD1 | - | TRBJ1-6 | TRBV7-9 | CASSSGTGGNSPLHF | TGTGCCAGCAGCTCAGGGACAGGGGGTAATTCACCCCTCCACTTT
- | - | TRBJ1-1 | TRBV12-2 | CASRSPVSVNTEAFF | TGTGCAAGTCGCTCACCCGTTAGTGTGAACACTGAAGCTTTCTTT
- | - | TRBJ1-4 | TRBV19 | CASSMGVVATNEKLFF | TGTGCCAGTAGTATGGGGGTAGTGGCGACTAATGAAAAACTGTTTTTT
- | once | TRBJ2-2 | TRBV5-1 | CASSLAVTGELFF | TGCGCCAGCAGCTTGGCGGTCACCGGGGAGCTGTTTTTT
- | - | TRBJ2-3 | TRBV6-1 | CASSVTGSITDTQYF | TGTGCCAGCAGTGTTACAGGAAGTATCACAGATACGCAGTATTTT
- | once | TRBJ2-7 | TRBV2 | CASSRESYEQYF | TGTGCCAGCAGCCGGGAGTCCTACGAGCAGTACTTC
- | - | TRBJ1-6 | TRBV30 | CAWSFRSGISYNSPLHF | TGTGCCTGGAGTTTTCGGTCAGGGATCTCCTATAATTCACCCCTCCACTTT
TRBD1 | - | TRBJ2-1 | TRBV7-7 | CASSPDRDAYNEQFF | TGTGCTAGCAGCCCAGACAGGGATGCGTACAATGAGCAGTTCTTC
TRBD1 | - | TRBJ1-4 | TRBV7-2 | CASSSQGAANEKLFF | TGTGCCAGCAGCTCCCAGGGGGCGGCTAATGAAAAACTGTTTTTT
- | - | TRBJ2-7 | TRBV12-1 | CASSFVRISYEQYF | TGTGCCAGCAGCTTTGTTAGGATCTCCTACGAGCAGTACTTC
TRBD2 | - | TRBJ2-1 | TRBV18 | CASASGGGDEQFF | TGTGCCAGCGCTAGCGGGGGGGGCGATGAGCAGTTCTTC
- | - | TRBJ1-2 | TRBV7-9 | CASSLAGLDYGYTF | TGTGCCAGCAGCTTAGCGGGGTTGGACTATGGCTACACCTTC
- | - | TRBJ2-7 | TRBV7-9 | CASSPPVKIDEQYF | TGTGCCAGCAGCCCCCCCGTAAAGATCGACGAGCAGTACTTC
TRBD1 | - | TRBJ2-7 | TRBV19 | CASSIRVRDSREQYF | TGTGCCAGTAGTATACGGGTACGGGACAGTCGCGAGCAGTACTTC
- | once | TRBJ1-5 | TRBV5-5 | CASSLDGNQPQHF | TGTGCCAGCAGCTTGGACGGAAATCAGCCCCAGCATTTT
TRBD1 | few | TRBJ1-5 | TRBV28 | CASSEQGGVFGPQHF | TGTGCCAGCAGCGAACAGGGGGGCGTATTTGGGCCCCAGCATTTT
- | - | TRBJ1-2 | TRBV7-2 | CASSFGDYGYTF | TGTGCCAGCAGCTTCGGGGACTATGGCTACACCTTC
TRBD1 | - | TRBJ2-7 | TRBV27 | CASSPLDRVREQYF | TGTGCCAGCAGTCCTCTGGACAGGGTCCGCGAGCAGTACTTC
- | - | TRBJ2-3 | TRBV6-1 | CASSAQGRGTDTQYF | TGTGCCAGCAGTGCCCAGGGTCGGGGCACAGATACGCAGTATTTT
- | - | TRBJ1-5 | TRBV6-1 | CASSESGLSNQPQHF | TGTGCCAGCAGTGAATCAGGTCTTAGCAATCAGCCCCAGCATTTT
- | - | TRBJ1-1 | TRBV11-2 | CASSLGAWGRNTEAFF | TGTGCCAGCAGCTTGGGGGCATGGGGCCGAAACACTGAAGCTTTCTTT
- | - | TRBJ1-6 | TRBV10-2 | CASSESRNSPLHF | TGCGCCAGCAGTGAGTCCCGCAACTCACCCCTCCACTTT
- | few | TRBJ1-5 | TRBV7-3 | CASSLREGQGLHF | TGTGCCAGCAGCTTAAGGGAAGGTCAGGGGTTACATTTT
- | - | TRBJ1-1 | TRBV11-2 | CASSLDHYTEAFF | TGTGCCAGCAGCTTAGATCACTACACTGAAGCTTTCTTT
- | - | TRBJ1-1 | TRBV5-1 | CASSLAGGDATEAFF | TGCGCCAGCAGCTTGGCCGGGGGGGATGCCACTGAAGCTTTCTTT
TRBD1 | - | TRBJ2-1 | TRBV5-4 | CASSLETGLDNEQFF | TGTGCCAGCAGCTTGGAGACAGGGTTGGACAATGAGCAGTTCTTC
TRBD1 | - | TRBJ1-5 | TRBV7-3 | CASSLDRVQPQHF | TGTGCCAGCAGCTTAGACAGGGTTCAGCCCCAGCATTTT
TRBD2 | - | TRBJ2-7 | TRBV29-1 | CSGGLAGSDEQYF | TGCAGCGGCGGACTAGCGGGGTCCGACGAGCAGTACTTC
- | - | TRBJ2-5 | TRBV11-3 | CASSLNWGETQYF | TGTGCCAGCAGCCTCAACTGGGGGGAGACCCAGTACTTC
- | once | TRBJ1-6 | TRBV7-6 | CASSPDGNSPLHF | TGTGCCAGCAGCCCGGACGGGAATTCACCCCTCCACTTT
- | few | TRBJ1-4 | TRBV6-5 | CASSSERLFF | TGTGCCAGCAGTAGTGAGCGACTGTTTTTT
- | - | TRBJ1-1 | TRBV7-2 | CASSLVNTEAFF | TGTGCCAGCAGCTTAGTAAACACTGAAGCTTTCTTT
- | - | TRBJ2-7 | TRBV30 | CAWLQAYEQYF | TGTGCCTGGTTGCAGGCCTACGAGCAGTACTTC
TRBD1 | - | TRBJ1-2 | TRBV4-2 | CASSQDGTGGIGYTF | TGTGCCAGCAGCCAAGATGGGACAGGAGGAATTGGCTACACCTTC
TRBD1 | - | TRBJ2-7 | TRBV7-2 | CASSLRQGATNEQYF | TGTGCCAGCAGCCTAAGACAGGGGGCAACGAACGAGCAGTACTTC
TRBD2 | - | TRBJ2-5 | TRBV29-1 | CSVFGRGGGGKSSQETQYF | TGCAGCGTCTTTGGCCGAGGCGGGGGGGGTAAGTCGTCCCAAGAGACCCAGTACTTC
- | - | TRBJ1-1 | TRBV5-1 | CASSLKVNTEAFF | TGCGCCAGCAGCTTGAAAGTGAACACTGAAGCTTTCTTT
- | once | TRBJ2-1 | TRBV27 | CASRLYNEQFF | TGTGCCAGCAGACTTTACAATGAGCAGTTCTTC
TRBD1 | - | TRBJ2-2 | TRBV5-1 | CASWGTANTGELFF | TGCGCCAGCTGGGGGACAGCGAACACCGGGGAGCTGTTTTTT
- | once | TRBJ1-2 | TRBV6-6 | CASNRANGDYGYTF | TGTGCCAGCAACCGGGCCAACGGGGACTATGGCTACACCTTC
- | - | TRBJ2-6 | TRBV5-4 | CATSRGGSGANVLTF | TGTGCTACCTCAAGGGGGGGCTCTGGGGCCAACGTCCTGACTTTC
TRBD1 | - | TRBJ1-2 | TRBV5-5 | CASSARQGAHYGYTF | TGTGCCAGCAGCGCCCGACAGGGGGCCCACTATGGCTACACCTTC
- | - | TRBJ1-6 | TRBV6-5 | CASSYSRNLQPTLHF | TGTGCCAGCAGTTACTCCCGAAACCTTCAACCGACCCTCCACTTT
TRBD1 | - | TRBJ1-5 | TRBV18 | CASSPATGDAQPQHF | TGTGCCAGCTCTCCCGCGACAGGGGACGCTCAGCCCCAGCATTTT
- | - | TRBJ2-3 | TRBV19 | CASSISIDTQYF | TGTGCCAGTAGTATTTCGATAGATACGCAGTATTTT
- | - | TRBJ2-7 | TRBV2 | CASSRVNSYEQYF | TGTGCCAGCAGTCGGGTCAACTCCTACGAGCAGTACTTC